A selection of T cell receptor beta chains follows, all from one sample in a study of control samples from healthy donors and cancer patients. Generated by immunoSEQ multiplex PCR, the TCRdb table keeps only in-frame clones and is missing some. Here the sample spans under 300,000 clones, more than 65% being singletons. The sequencing sample was made of PBMCs. Receptors were obtained from a woman aged 55-69 years with lung cancer. The CDR3 runs from the conserved cysteine through the conserved F or W. A D gene is named only where the DNA matches it firmly. Clone sizes are given selectively: once, few, many, or a class where the clone is expanded.

>.|.|TRBJ2-3|TRBV29-1
CSAGPTSTDTQYF
TGCAGCGCCGGACCAACCTCCACAGATACGCAGTATTTT
>.|.|TRBJ1-1|TRBV2
CANTPPGVDTEAFF
TGTGCCAACACCCCCCCCGGAGTAGACACTGAAGCTTTCTTT
>.|.|TRBJ2-1|TRBV25-1
CASTRDGYNEQFF
TGTGCCAGCACCCGGGACGGATACAATGAGCAGTTCTTC
>.|.|TRBJ2-7|TRBV5-5
CASSLDPGPYEQYF
TGTGCCAGCAGCTTGGATCCAGGACCCTACGAGCAGTACTTC
>TRBD1|.|TRBJ1-6|TRBV5-4
CASSSGGGVSNSPLHF
TGTGCCAGCAGCTCAGGGGGTGGGGTTTCTAATTCACCCCTCCACTTT
>TRBD1|few|TRBJ2-2|TRBV28
CASSFMGTGDHGELFF
TGTGCCAGCAGTTTTATGGGGACAGGGGATCACGGGGAGCTGTTTTTT
>.|.|TRBJ1-1|TRBV5-1
CASSRVSGMNTEAFF
TGCGCCAGCAGCAGGGTCTCAGGGATGAACACTGAAGCTTTCTTT
>TRBD2|.|TRBJ2-7|TRBV3-1/TRBV3-2
CASSQASSGGYEQYF
TGTGCCAGCAGCCAAGCCTCGAGCGGGGGCTACGAGCAGTACTTC
>TRBD1|few|TRBJ2-7|TRBV7-8
CASSLSEGTGGNRFYEQYF
TGTGCCAGCAGCTTATCGGAAGGGACAGGGGGCAATCGATTCTACGAGCAGTACTTC
>TRBD2|.|TRBJ2-1|TRBV4-2
CASSQVRVGAGGSHEQFF
TGTGCCAGCAGCCAAGTTCGGGTAGGGGCGGGAGGGTCTCATGAGCAGTTCTTC
>.|.|TRBJ2-1|TRBV5-1
CASRMEGGSLYNEQFF
TGCGCCAGCAGGATGGAGGGGGGCTCACTTTACAATGAGCAGTTCTTC
>.|.|TRBJ1-1|TRBV12-3/TRBV12-4
CASSWTVNTEAFF
TGTGCCAGCAGTTGGACGGTGAACACTGAAGCTTTCTTT
>.|.|TRBJ1-2|TRBV27
CASSFGGNYGYTF
TGTGCCAGCAGTTTCGGCGGAAACTATGGCTACACCTTC
>.|.|TRBJ2-3|TRBV11-2
CASSSRPTGKGTDTQYF
TGTGCCAGCAGCTCCCGACCCACAGGGAAGGGGACAGATACGCAGTATTTT
>TRBD1|.|TRBJ1-1|TRBV5-3
CARSPGQGEDWTEAFF
TGTGCCAGAAGCCCCGGACAGGGGGAGGATTGGACTGAAGCTTTCTTT
>.|.|TRBJ1-2|TRBV10-2
CASSRAGGPFIYGYTF
TGCGCCAGCAGTCGCGCGGGGGGGCCGTTTATCTATGGCTACACCTTC
>.|.|TRBJ1-2|TRBV28
CASSPQELFSYGYTF
TGTGCCAGCAGTCCGCAGGAGCTATTCTCCTATGGCTACACCTTC
>.|.|TRBJ1-1|TRBV7-3
CASSLMPDSIAFF
TGTGCCAGCAGCTTAATGCCTGACAGCATCGCTTTCTTT
>TRBD1|.|TRBJ2-2|TRBV24-1
CATSDPGQGNTGELFF
TGTGCCACCAGTGATCCGGGACAGGGGAACACCGGGGAGCTGTTTTTT
>.|.|TRBJ2-7|TRBV5-1
CASSLGVVSYEQYF
TGCGCCAGCAGCTTGGGGGTTGTGTCCTACGAGCAGTACTTC
>.|.|TRBJ2-7|TRBV19
CASSLTGRAIYEQYF
TGTGCCAGTAGTCTCACAGGACGGGCAATCTACGAGCAGTACTTC
>.|few|TRBJ1-1|TRBV11-3
CASSGRRTEAFF
TGTGCCAGCAGCGGTCGGAGAACTGAAGCTTTCTTT
>.|.|TRBJ1-1|TRBV7-3
CASSLYQGSTEAFF
TGTGCCAGCAGCTTATACCAGGGAAGCACTGAAGCTTTCTTT
>.|.|TRBJ1-6|TRBV7-9
CASTIDTTSYNSPLHF
TGTGCCAGCACCATAGACACCACCTCCTATAATTCACCCCTCCACTTT
>.|few|TRBJ2-2|TRBV5-4
CASSLAVAGELFF
TGTGCCAGCAGCTTGGCCGTCGCCGGGGAGCTGTTTTTT
>.|.|TRBJ2-3|TRBV6-5
CASKDSGTDTQYF
TGTGCCAGCAAGGACAGTGGCACAGATACGCAGTATTTT
>.|.|TRBJ2-7|TRBV6-5
CASSVEGYEQYF
TGTGCCAGCAGCGTCGAGGGCTACGAGCAGTACTTC
>TRBD1|.|TRBJ2-7|TRBV5-6
CASSLGQGMHEQYF
TGTGCCAGCAGCTTAGGACAGGGAATGCACGAGCAGTACTTC
>.|.|TRBJ2-3|TRBV5-1
CASSLGTSADTQYF
TGCGCCAGCAGCTTGGGTACTAGTGCAGATACGCAGTATTTT
>.|.|TRBJ1-5|TRBV19
CASSTDSYNQPQHF
TGTGCCAGTAGTACCGACAGCTACAATCAGCCCCAGCATTTT
>TRBD1|.|TRBJ2-7|TRBV18
CASATGTGGYEQYF
TGTGCCAGCGCCACCGGGACAGGCGGGTACGAGCAGTACTTC
>.|.|TRBJ1-2|TRBV15
CATSVRTTGYGYTF
TGTGCCACCAGCGTGCGGACAACAGGCTATGGCTACACCTTC
>TRBD1|once|TRBJ2-3|TRBV4-1
CASSLLHSFRGFTDTQYF
TGCGCCAGCAGCCTCTTGCATAGTTTCAGGGGGTTCACAGATACGCAGTATTTT
>.|once|TRBJ2-1|TRBV2
CASSEWGPYNEQFF
TGTGCCAGCAGTGAGTGGGGGCCATACAATGAGCAGTTCTTC
>.|.|TRBJ1-1|TRBV7-3
CASSLTGPNTEAFF
TGTGCCAGCAGCCTTACAGGGCCGAACACTGAAGCTTTCTTT
>.|.|TRBJ2-7|TRBV29-1
CSVRDTYYEQYF
TGCAGCGTTAGGGACACCTACTACGAGCAGTACTTC